What follows are 26 T cell receptor beta chains derived from one specimen sequenced in a study of blood T cell repertoires in COVID-19. Profiled with immunoSEQ multiplex PCR; TCRdb holds only in-frame clones, not every one. The data hold 210,000 or so clones, with 85% to 90% observed a single time. The sequencing sample was made of peripheral blood. Receptors originate from a man aged 30 to 39 with COVID-19, enrolled during active disease.

This clone turned up a few times. This rearrangement joins TRBV2 to TRBJ1-1; D is unresolved. The CDR3 contains 14 residues. Germline CDR1 is SNHLY and CDR2 is FYNNEI. Trimming took 0 bases from V and 0 from J, leaving 5 bases between them. The CDR3 sequence is CASSEAIVNTEAFF. The CDR3 nucleotides read TGTGCCAGCAGTGAAGCCATAGTGAACACTGAAGCTTTCTTT.

J is TRBJ1-1 and V is TRBV7-2, with TRBD1 identical over 11 bases. CDR1 is SGHTA and CDR2 is FQGNSA in the germline V gene. The CDR3 contains 18 residues. The J segment lost 0 bases and the V segment lost 1 base, leaving 7 bases of the junction unmatched. The CDR3 is CASSLVGQGGLMNTEAFF. The CDR3 coding sequence is TGTGCCAGCAGCTTAGTGGGACAGGGGGGCCTAATGAACACTGAAGCTTTCTTT.

The V and J genes are TRBV28 and TRBJ2-6, with a weak D call TRBD1 (5 bases). There are 16 residues in the CDR3. Trimming removed 4 bases from V and 3 bases from J, with 13 bases in between. CDR1 is MDHEN and CDR2 is SYDVKM in the germline V gene. The CDR3 here is CASSSGAVGGANVLTF. CDR3 bases: TGTGCCAGCAGTTCTGGGGCTGTAGGTGGGGCCAACGTCCTGACTTTC.

V usage is TRBV5-5 and J usage is TRBJ2-7, with a weak D call TRBD2 (5 bases). There are 15 residues in the CDR3. Germline values: CDR1 SGHKS, CDR2 YYEKEE (reference sequence). The V and J ends lost 5 bases and 5 bases respectively, with 20 bases between them. The CDR3 DNA sequence: TGTGCCAGCAGTAACCAGCCTGGCGGGTTCGACGAGCAGTACTTC. Protein: CASSNQPGGFDEQYF.

The chain combines TRBV3-1 (or the pseudogene TRBV3-2) with TRBJ2-1; TRBD2 agrees at 15 bases. Germline trimming cut 3 bases from V and 7 bases from J; bases unmatched to any gene: 4. The CDR3 sequence is 16 residues long. Germline loops: CDR1 LGHDT, CDR2 YNNKEL (reference sequence). CDR3 region: CASSQRGTSGGNEQFF. CDR3 DNA: TGTGCCAGCAGCCAGAGAGGGACTAGCGGGGGGAATGAGCAGTTCTTC.

This clone has just a few counts. The chain recombines TRBV7-3 with TRBJ2-7, with TRBD1 identical over 9 bases. The CDR3 consists of 16 residues. Germline CDR1 reads SGHTA; CDR2 reads FQGTGA. V was pared by 3 bases and J by 5 bases, with 11 bases of the junction left unmatched. CDR3 sequence: CASSFEGGTGTHEQYF. CDR3 in DNA: TGTGCCAGCAGCTTTGAGGGAGGGACAGGGACCCACGAGCAGTACTTC.

The gene calls are TRBV4-3 and TRBJ1-5; TRBD1 matches at 9 bases. The J segment lost 6 bases and the V segment lost 3 bases, leaving 15 bases of the junction unmatched. The CDR3 totals 18 residues. Per germline, CDR1 LGHNA and CDR2 YSLEER. The CDR3: CASSQASGQGGWGQPQHF. CDR3 nucleotide sequence: TGCGCCAGCAGCCAGGCTTCGGGACAGGGAGGTTGGGGTCAGCCCCAGCATTTT.

The chain couples TRBV13 to TRBJ2-7, with 12 positions matching TRBD2. The junction had 11 bases not matched to a gene; V was cut back by 7 bases and J by 1 base. The CDR3 has 17 amino acids. Per the germline V gene, CDR1 is PRHDT and CDR2 is FYEKMQ (reference sequence). The CDR3 DNA reads as TGTGCCAGCAAAAGGGGACTAGCGGGTTCTACTTCCTACGAGCAGTACTTC. It translates to CASKRGLAGSTSYEQYF.

The gene calls are TRBV11-3 and TRBJ2-3; 8 nucleotides match TRBD2. Germline CDR1 reads SGHNT; CDR2 reads YENEEA. V was clipped by 1 base and J by 4 bases; unmatched bases: 4. This CDR3 has 15 residues. The CDR3 loop reads CASSLVAGKADTQYF. DNA for the CDR3: TGTGCCAGCAGCTTAGTAGCGGGGAAGGCAGATACGCAGTATTTT. The variable domain in full, with the rest retrieved from reference TRBV11-3 and TRBJ2-3, is EAGVVQSPRYKIIEKKQPVAFWCNPISGHNTLYWYLQNLGQGPELLIRYENEEAVDDSQLPKDRFSAERLKGVDSTLKIQPAELGDSAVYLCASSLVAGKADTQYFGPGTRLTVL.

The chain carries TRBV6-5 and TRBJ1-2; D gene uncertain. Germline lookup yields CDR1 MNHEY and CDR2 SVGAGI. The length of the CDR3 is 12 residues. CDR3 DNA sequence: TGTGCTTTGGAGGGATTGAACTATGGCTACACCTTC. It codes for CALEGLNYGYTF.

V is TRBV5-8 and J is TRBJ2-4; TRBD1 agrees at 11 bases. With 4 bases clipped from V and 6 bases from J, the junction kept 9 bases outside the gene matches. CDR3 length: 16 amino acids. Germline CDR1 and CDR2: SGHTS and YDEGEE. Here the CDR3 reads CASSLNRGQGGNIQYF. CDR3 nucleotide sequence: TGTGCCAGCAGCCTCAACCGGGGACAGGGGGGAAACATTCAGTACTTC.

The genes are TRBV24-1 and TRBJ1-5; D remains unclear. CDR1 KGHDR and CDR2 SFDVKD come from the germline V gene. This CDR3 has 15 amino acids. Trimming removed 0 bases from V and 15 bases from J, with 20 bases in between. CDR3 coding DNA: TGTGCCACCAGTGATTTGATTAGAGAGGTCCGGCCGGGGCATTTT. This sequence encodes CATSDLIREVRPGHF.

This rearrangement joins TRBV11-2 to TRBJ1-3, with 7 bases that match TRBD1. This CDR3 is 16 amino acids long. J was trimmed by 3 bases and V by 4 bases; bases with no gene match: 9. CDR1 is SGHAT and CDR2 is FQNNGV in the germline V gene. The CDR3 bases are TGTGCCAGCAGCTCGACGGGACAGAGCATTGGAAACACCATATATTTT. Translated, it gives CASSSTGQSIGNTIYF.

The chain combines TRBV5-6 with TRBJ1-6, with D perhaps TRBD1 (5 bases). Between the trimmed V and J ends, which lost 4 bases and 4 bases, there was a span of 12 bases. Germline values: CDR1 SGHDT, CDR2 YYEEEE. The CDR3 extends over 15 amino acids. The DNA of the CDR3 is TGTGCCAGCAGCCCTAGACAGCTGTATAATTCACCCCTCCACTTT. Translated, it gives CASSPRQLYNSPLHF.

This clone occurred a few times. This chain uses TRBV7-7 with TRBJ2-7, with 10 bases that match TRBD2. Germline CDR1 SSHAT, CDR2 FNYEAQ (reference sequence). Germline trimming cut 5 bases from V and 6 bases from J; bases unmatched to any gene: 16. CDR3 length: 17 amino acids. The CDR3 region has the DNA TGTGCCAGCAGCCTCGGGACACAACCGGGACTAGCGTCCGAGCAGTACTTC. It is translated as CASSLGTQPGLASEQYF. The whole variable domain, filled in from reference TRBV7-7 and TRBJ2-7, reads GAGVSQSPRYKVTKRGQDVTLRCDPISSHATLYWYQQALGQGPEFLTYFNYEAQPDKSGLPSDRFSAERPEGSISTLTIQRTEQRDSAMYRCASSLGTQPGLASEQYFGPGTRLTVT.

J is TRBJ1-1 and V is TRBV11-2, with D maybe TRBD1 (6 bases). V lost 3 bases, J lost 1 base, and 9 bases lay in between. Germline assignment: CDR1 SGHAT and CDR2 FQNNGV. This CDR3 has 14 amino acids. The CDR3 nucleotides are TGTGCCAGCAGCTTGGACAGCCCGAACACTGAAGCTTTCTTT. Protein product: CASSLDSPNTEAFF. Full variable domain (rest looked up from reference TRBV11-2 and TRBJ1-1): EAGVAQSPRYKIIEKRQSVAFWCNPISGHATLYWYQQILGQGPKLLIQFQNNGVVDDSQLPKDRFSAERLKGVDSTLKIQPAKLEDSAVYLCASSLDSPNTEAFFGQGTRLTVV.

V usage is TRBV11-2 and J usage is TRBJ2-7; D gene unclear. The CDR3 totals 13 residues. Looked up from germline, CDR1 is SGHAT and CDR2 is FQNNGV. V gave up 0 bases and J gave up 5 bases, with 8 bases separating them. The CDR3 coding sequence is TGTGCCAGCAGCTTAGACAGGTCAGACGAGCAGTACTTC. It yields the protein CASSLDRSDEQYF.

The genes are TRBV5-1 and TRBJ2-5, with TRBD1 matching over 9 bases. The CDR3 extends over 16 amino acids. The V segment lost 1 base and the J segment 0 bases; nucleotides outside the gene matches: 4. From germline, CDR1 is SGHRS and CDR2 YFSETQ. The CDR3 region has the DNA TGCGCCAGCAGCTTGCCCGGGACAGGGTACCAAGAGACCCAGTACTTC. This codes for CASSLPGTGYQETQYF.

The V gene is TRBV4-2, the J gene TRBJ1-1; the D is unclear. This CDR3 contains 15 residues. V was trimmed by 1 base and J by 6 bases, leaving 15 bases between them. CDR1 and CDR2 (germline): LGHNA, YNFKEQ. In DNA, the CDR3 is TGTGCCAGCAGCCAAGCCGCAGGCGTAGGCGCTGAAGCTTTCTTT. As protein: CASSQAAGVGAEAFF.

The rearrangement links TRBV29-1 to TRBJ2-7, with TRBD2 matching over 11 bases. Germline V gives CDR1 SQVTM, CDR2 ANQGSEA. The CDR3 covers 14 residues. V shed 5 bases, J shed 0 bases, and the junction held 3 bases outside the gene matches. The CDR3 loop reads CSVRLAGISYEQYF. In nucleotides, the CDR3 is TGCAGCGTTCGACTAGCGGGGATCTCCTACGAGCAGTACTTC.

The V and J genes are TRBV7-9 and TRBJ1-2; D is perhaps TRBD1 (5 bases). Per the germline V gene, CDR1 is SEHNR and CDR2 is FQNEAQ (reference sequence). This CDR3 is built from 16 residues. The ends were cut back, 7 bases at V and 0 bases at J, with 18 bases in the middle. DNA for the CDR3: TGTGCCAGCACCTCAGGACACCCTATCTCTAACTATGGCTACACCTTC. Its protein product is CASTSGHPISNYGYTF.

The chain carries TRBV6-1 and TRBJ1-1; perhaps TRBD1 as D (5 bases). CDR1 MNHNS and CDR2 SASEGT come from the germline V gene. The CDR3 contains 14 residues. V was cut by 3 bases and J by 2 bases, with 10 bases left in between. The DNA for the CDR3 is TGTGCCAGCAGTGATGTAGGACACAACACTGAAGCTTTCTTT. This codes for CASSDVGHNTEAFF.

This rearrangement joins TRBV7-9 to TRBJ1-2; 9 positions match TRBD1. This CDR3 region has 18 residues. J gave up 0 bases and V 2 bases, and 10 bases lay outside the gene matches. Per the germline V gene, CDR1 is SEHNR and CDR2 is FQNEAQ (reference sequence). The CDR3 spells CASSLPPGQGRANYGYTF. The CDR3 region has the DNA TGTGCCAGCAGCTTACCCCCGGGACAGGGAAGGGCTAACTATGGCTACACCTTC.

As DNA, the CDR3 is TGTGCCAGCAGTGACAGGCATACCGCCTCCAATGAGCAGTTCTTC. This gives the protein CASSDRHTASNEQFF. The chain couples TRBV2 to TRBJ2-1, with unresolved D. Per the germline V gene, CDR1 is SNHLY and CDR2 is FYNNEI. V shed 3 bases and J shed 6 bases, with 15 bases lying between them. CDR3 length: 15 residues. Full variable domain (rest looked up from reference TRBV2 and TRBJ2-1): EPEVTQTPSHQVTQMGQEVILRCVPISNHLYFYWYRQILGQKVEFLVSFYNNEISEKSEIFDDQFSVERPDGSNFTLKIRSTKLEDSAMYFCASSDRHTASNEQFFGPGTRLTVL.

This clone has more than one count but fewer than ten. V gene TRBV7-7 combines with J gene TRBJ2-7; perhaps TRBD1 as D (6 bases). From germline, CDR1 is SSHAT and CDR2 FNYEAQ (reference sequence). V lost 5 bases, J lost 12 bases, and 20 bases lay in between. The CDR3 extends over 13 amino acids. The CDR3 is CASSPTGTRMLYF. The CDR3 coding sequence is TGTGCCAGCAGCCCAACCGGGACACGTATGCTGTACTTC.

The rearrangement joins TRBV6-2 or TRBV6-3 to TRBJ1-1; maybe TRBD1 (6 bases). Trimming cost V 6 bases and J 11 bases, with 22 bases left between them. Germline V gene data show CDR1 as MNHEY and CDR2 as SVGEGT. The CDR3 loop spans 14 amino acids. CDR3 in amino acids: CASSPVQGTVLAFF. In nucleotides, the CDR3 is TGTGCCAGCAGCCCAGTACAGGGTACCGTATTGGCTTTCTTT.